One and the same sample provided the 27 T cell receptor beta chains below, sequenced in a study of immune characterization of retroperitoneal liposarcoma. Via MiXCR, TCRdb re-called the PCR reads, giving one row per CDR3 protein. The sample has some 10,000 distinct CDR3 sequences, roughly 25% seen once. Sequencing input: tumor tissue. These receptor sequences come from a female donor with retroperitoneal liposarcoma.

CDR3 region: CASTGRSGGTYNEQFF. The CDR3 bases are TGTGCCAGCACCGGCCGGTCGGGAGGAACCTACAATGAGCAGTTCTTC. The V and J genes are TRBV6-1 and TRBJ2-1; 7 nucleotides align to TRBD2. From germline, CDR1 is MNHNS and CDR2 SASEGT. V dropped 7 bases and J dropped 2; count of bases not matched to a gene: 11. This CDR3 has 16 amino acids.

In this sample, this clonotype turned up many times. The chain links TRBV6-1 to TRBJ2-1, with TRBD1 matching over 11 bases. Near its end, the DNA agrees better with TRBJ2-7, so the J call may be wrong. The germline CDR1 and CDR2 sequences are MNHNS and SASEGT. The CDR3 contains 12 residues. This CDR3 is CATADRGHEQYF. The CDR3 coding sequence is TGTGCCACCGCGGACAGGGGGCATGAGCAGTACTTC.

By proportion, this clonotype is medium-sized (0.01 to 0.1%). The chain links TRBV6-1 to TRBJ2-1, with 7 bases that match TRBD2. The last part of the DNA fits TRBJ2-7 better; the J call may be wrong. The CDR3 runs to 12 residues. Germline CDR1 MNHNS, CDR2 SASEGT. CDR3 DNA: TGTGCCAGCAGTAGTAGCGGGTACGAGCAGTACTTC. Translating it yields CASSSSGYEQYF.

This clonotype was found many times. V and J are TRBV6-1 and TRBJ2-1; D is uncertain. The J call is uncertain, as TRBJ2-7 better fits the DNA end. Germline values: CDR1 MNHNS, CDR2 SASEGT. CDR3 length equals 17 residues. The CDR3 region is CASSARRAVHSYNEQYF. The CDR3 DNA reads as TGTGCCAGCAGTGCACGTAGGGCAGTCCACTCCTACAATGAGCAGTACTTC.

This clonotype was observed a handful of times. The chain couples TRBV7-8 to TRBJ1-2, with D perhaps matching TRBD1 (5 bases). The CDR3 runs to 16 residues. Germline CDR1 and CDR2: SGHVS and FQNEAQ. V lost 5 bases, J lost 7 bases, and 23 bases lay in between. CDR3 bases: TGTGCCAGCAGCCCCCAAGGCCAGGGTCATAGATTTGGCTACACCTTC. Amino acids: CASSPQGQGHRFGYTF.

CDR3 bases: TGTGCCAGCAGTTACATAAGGACAGGGGGTGGATTCACTGAAGCTTTCTTT. As protein: CASSYIRTGGGFTEAFF. The chain couples TRBV6-6 to TRBJ1-1, with 10 bases fitting TRBD1. V trimming: 2 bases; J trimming: 4 bases; junction bases outside the gene matches: 10. The CDR3 extends over 17 amino acids. From germline, CDR1 is MNHNY and CDR2 SVGAGI (reference sequence).

The count of this clonotype is one. Relative to the germline gene, one junction end is altered; a read error may explain this. This chain connects TRBV6-5 to TRBJ1-1, with TRBD1 matching 9 bases. CDR3 length: 15 residues. CDR1 and CDR2 from the germline V gene are MNHEY and SVGAGI. Written as DNA, the CDR3 is TGTGCCAGCAGTTACCTCTCCGGACAGGGGAAAGAAGCTTGCTTT. This codes for CASSYLSGQGKEACF.

The chain has TRBV6-6 and TRBJ1-2, with D unresolved. CDR3 length equals 15 residues. V was pared by 0 bases and J by 5 bases, with 13 bases between. Germline assignment: CDR1 MNHNY and CDR2 SVGAGI (reference sequence). Here the CDR3 reads CASSYSNPSKYGYTF. In DNA form, the CDR3 reads TGTGCCAGCAGTTACTCGAACCCCTCAAAGTATGGCTACACCTTC.

This chain links TRBV12-3 or TRBV12-4 with TRBJ2-4, with D possibly being TRBD1 (5 bases). This CDR3 has 13 residues. The germline V and J ends were trimmed by 0 bases and 7 bases, with 7 bases remaining between them. The CDR3 loop reads CASSLAGLNIQYF. CDR3 DNA: TGTGCCAGCAGTTTAGCGGGGCTTAACATTCAGTACTTC.

This sequence joins TRBV6-4 and TRBJ1-3; D is perhaps TRBD1 (6 bases). The germline V gene has CDR1 MRHNA and CDR2 SNTAGT. Trimming removed 6 bases from V and 4 bases from J, with 16 bases in between. This CDR3 has 15 residues. CDR3 sequence reads: CASSPRTETGNTIYF. In DNA, the CDR3 is TGTGCCAGCAGCCCCCGGACAGAAACGGGAAACACCATATATTTT.

With regard to this clonotype: The junction does not match germline at one end; this may be a read error. The rearrangement uses TRBV7-7 and TRBJ2-1, with D perhaps assigned TRBD1 or TRBD2 (6 bases each). Germline V lookup: CDR1 SSHAT, CDR2 FNYEAQ (reference sequence). The CDR3 length is 15 residues. The CDR3 region is CASSATGGRRETQFF. Here the CDR3 DNA reads TGTGCTAGCAGCGCCACTGGGGGGCGAAGGGAGACCCAGTTCTTC.

The chain uses TRBV7-2 and TRBJ2-5; 9 bases match TRBD2. Unmatched junction bases numbered 11, after V lost 1 base and J lost 11 bases. The CDR3 has 15 amino acids. Germline V CDR1 and CDR2: SGHTA, FQGNSA. The CDR3 DNA follows: TGTGCCAGCAGCTTAGGTAGCGGGGGCTACAATGAGCAGTACTTC. Its protein product is CASSLGSGGYNEQYF.

The chain uses TRBV6-9 and TRBJ1-5, with 9 positions matching TRBD1. Trimming removed 3 bases from V and 2 bases from J; junction bases left unmatched: 14. This CDR3 comprises 19 residues. CDR1 and CDR2 from the germline V gene are MNHGY and SVAAGI. The CDR3 loop reads CASSYNSPGQGGGNQPQHF. CDR3 bases: TGTGCCAGCAGTTACAATTCACCGGGACAGGGAGGGGGCAATCAGCCCCAGCATTTT.

The chain is built from TRBV6-7 and TRBJ2-1; no definite D call. TRBV6-7 is placed among ORFs of uncertain function. The length of the CDR3 is 9 residues. Trimming cost V 8 bases and J 10 bases, with 6 bases left between them. The CDR3 spells CASHPEQFF. The CDR3 region has the DNA TGTGCCAGCCATCCCGAGCAGTTCTTC.

The table lists this clonotype with many counts. The rearrangement uses TRBV6-6 and TRBJ2-1; D not resolved. The V end lost 0 bases, the J end lost 10 bases, and 22 bases lay between the germline ends. CDR1 MNHNY and CDR2 SVGAGI come from the germline V gene (reference sequence). The CDR3 has 17 amino acids. The CDR3 sequence is CASSYSTQTQILAEQFF. The CDR3 DNA reads TGTGCCAGCAGTTACTCGACACAGACTCAAATCCTGGCCGAGCAGTTCTTC.

The CDR3 here is CASRESRLHSPLHF. As DNA, the CDR3 is TGTGCCAGCAGGGAGAGCCGACTCCATTCACCCCTCCACTTT. J is TRBJ1-6 and V is TRBV11-2; D unclear. The CDR3 covers 14 residues. The germline V and J ends were trimmed by 6 bases and 8 bases, with 14 bases remaining between them. Germline values: CDR1 SGHAT, CDR2 FQNNGV.

J is TRBJ2-3 and V is TRBV7-2; 10 bases are shared with TRBD2. Germline V lookup: CDR1 SGHTA, CDR2 FQGNSA. Unmatched junction bases numbered 6, after V lost 5 bases and J lost 4 bases. This CDR3 comprises 15 residues. This CDR3 reads CASSDVAGGADTQYF. In DNA form, the CDR3 reads TGTGCCAGCAGCGACGTAGCGGGAGGTGCAGATACGCAGTATTTT. The full variable domain, with the rest looked up from reference TRBV7-2 and TRBJ2-3, is GAGVSQSPSNKVTEKGKDVELRCDPISGHTALYWYRQSLGQGLEFLIYFQGNSAPDKSGLPSDRFSAERTGGSVSTLTIQRTQQEDSAVYLCASSDVAGGADTQYFGPGTRLTVL.

The gene calls are TRBV6-2 or TRBV6-3 and TRBJ2-1; TRBD2 aligns across 10 bases. The junction had 16 bases not matched to a gene; V was cut back by 7 bases and J by 13 bases. The germline V gene encodes CDR1 MNHEY and CDR2 SVGEGT. The CDR3 runs 15 residues. The CDR3 coding sequence is TGTGCCAGCACTAGAGGGACTAGCGAGGTTGGGACCCAGTTCTTC. Residues: CASTRGTSEVGTQFF.

This clonotype is medium-sized. The chain recombines TRBV6-1 with TRBJ2-1; D possibly corresponds to TRBD2 (5 bases). CDR1 is MNHNS and CDR2 is SASEGT in the germline V gene. The CDR3 totals 11 residues. The germline V and J ends were trimmed by 8 bases and 7 bases, with 9 bases remaining between them. CDR3 in DNA: TGTGCCAGCTCGAGGGTAAATGAGCAGTTCTTC. As protein: CASSRVNEQFF.

This clonotype occurred a few times. The chain combines TRBV27 with TRBJ2-1; D not certain. The CDR3 spans 15 residues. Deletions cut 7 bases from V and 13 bases from J, with 26 bases between. Germline assignment: CDR1 MNHEY and CDR2 SMNVEV (reference sequence). The DNA for the CDR3 is TGTGCCAGCACCATGCTGGCCAGGATGGAAAACATTCAGTTCTTC. This sequence encodes CASTMLARMENIQFF.

Details on this clonotype: This could be a read error, since a much larger clone is one nucleotide away. V and J are TRBV6-1 and TRBJ2-1; 12 bases agree with TRBD1. Trimming removed 2 bases from V and 13 bases from J; junction bases left unmatched: 9. The CDR3 consists of 15 residues. Germline V gives CDR1 MNHNS, CDR2 SASEGT. The DNA of the CDR3 is TGTGCCAGCAGTGAACCGGGACAGGGGGCCAACATTCAGTTCTTC. It yields the protein CASSEPGQGANIQFF.

The chain employs TRBV5-1 and TRBJ2-2; D is undetermined. This CDR3 is 15 amino acids long. With 0 bases removed from V and 0 bases from J, the gap between germline ends came to 6 bases. Germline assignment: CDR1 SGHRS and CDR2 YFSETQ. DNA for the CDR3: TGCGCCAGCAGCTTGGCCTCCGCGAACACCGGGGAGCTGTTTTTT. Protein product: CASSLASANTGELFF.

This clonotype was observed at least ten times. The chain carries TRBV6-1 and TRBJ2-1, with D perhaps being TRBD1 or TRBD2 (6 bases each). The closer fit of TRBJ2-7 to the DNA end suggests the J call may be wrong. The CDR3 runs 14 residues. Germline V CDR1 and CDR2: MNHNS, SASEGT. The CDR3 protein is CASSRAGARDEQYF. For the CDR3, the DNA is TGTGCCAGCAGCCGGGCAGGGGCGCGGGATGAGCAGTACTTC.

CDR3 region: CASSQGEAGELFF. The CDR3 DNA sequence: TGTGCCAGCAGCCAAGGGGAAGCCGGGGAGCTGTTTTTT. The gene calls are TRBV6-1 and TRBJ2-2; TRBD1 might be the D (5 bases). Germline loops: CDR1 MNHNS, CDR2 SASEGT. The CDR3 spans 13 residues. V lost 6 bases and J lost 6, with 11 bases in between.

The chain has TRBV6-2 or TRBV6-3 and TRBJ2-4; D may be TRBD2 (6 bases). The end of the DNA is better explained by TRBJ2-7, so the J call may be wrong. The CDR3 extends over 11 amino acids. Germline values: CDR1 MNHEY, CDR2 SVGEGT. In DNA, the CDR3 is TGTGCGGGGGGTACGTCCTACGAGCAGTACTTC. Translating it yields CAGGTSYEQYF.

In its sample, this clonotype is medium-sized. The chain recombines TRBV12-3 or TRBV12-4 with TRBJ2-1; 11 bases fit TRBD2. The length of the CDR3 is 16 residues. V gave up 5 bases and J gave up 1 base; unmatched junction bases: 4. CDR3 nucleotide sequence: TGTGCCAGCAGTACTCGACTAGCGGGATCCTACAATGAGCAGTTCTTC. It translates to CASSTRLAGSYNEQFF.

By share, this clonotype counts as medium-sized. J is TRBJ2-1 and V is TRBV6-1; 11 bases are a match to TRBD1. CDR3 length: 15 amino acids. Germline V gene data show CDR1 as MNHNS and CDR2 as SASEGT. V lost 3 bases, J lost 5 bases, and 3 bases stayed unmatched. The CDR3 region has the DNA TGTGCCAGCAGTGATGGGACAGGGGGTCACAATGAGCAGTTCTTC. It translates to CASSDGTGGHNEQFF.